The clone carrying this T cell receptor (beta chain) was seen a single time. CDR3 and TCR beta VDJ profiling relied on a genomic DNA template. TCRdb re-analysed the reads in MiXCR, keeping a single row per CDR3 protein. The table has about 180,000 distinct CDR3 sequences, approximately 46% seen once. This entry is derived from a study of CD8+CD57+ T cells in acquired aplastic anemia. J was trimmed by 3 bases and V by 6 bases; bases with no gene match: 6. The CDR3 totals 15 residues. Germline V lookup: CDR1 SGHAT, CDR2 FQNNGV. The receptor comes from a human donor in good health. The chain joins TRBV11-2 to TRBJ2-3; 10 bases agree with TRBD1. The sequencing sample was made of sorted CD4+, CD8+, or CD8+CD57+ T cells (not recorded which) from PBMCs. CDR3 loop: CASSGRDRGTDTQYF. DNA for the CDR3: TGTGCCAGCAGTGGCCGGGACAGGGGAACAGATACGCAGTATTTT. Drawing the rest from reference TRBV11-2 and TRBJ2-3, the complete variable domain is EAGVAQSPRYKIIEKRQSVAFWCNPISGHATLYWYQQILGQGPKLLIQFQNNGVVDDSQLPKDRFSAERLKGVDSTLKIQPAKLEDSAVYLCASSGRDRGTDTQYFGPGTRLTVL.